One sample yielded the 10 T cell receptor beta chains listed below, sequenced in a study of cytotoxic CD8 clonotypes in ibrutinib-treated CLL. Some clones are missing from TCRdb's copy, which holds only in-frame ones; the method was immunoSEQ multiplex PCR. The sample carries tens of thousands of clones, around three fifths recorded once. Sequenced material: PBMCs, taken after 12 months of ibrutinib treatment. Receptors were obtained from a human donor with chronic lymphocytic leukemia.

The chain combines TRBV27 with TRBJ1-5; D might be TRBD1 (5 bases). V lost 5 bases and J 4 bases, leaving 9 bases between the germline ends. This CDR3 has 13 residues. Germline V gene lookup returns CDR1 MNHEY and CDR2 SMNVEV (reference sequence). CDR3 in amino acids: CASSPDRNQPQHF. As DNA, the CDR3 is TGTGCCAGCAGTCCCGACAGAAATCAGCCCCAGCATTTT.

The V and J genes are TRBV5-1 and TRBJ1-1; D is unresolved. Germline V CDR1 and CDR2: SGHRS, YFSETQ. Trimming stripped 2 bases from V and 6 bases from J, with 17 bases between. This CDR3 contains 15 residues. CDR3 bases: TGCGCCAGCAGCTTAAGACCGGACCGCTCGGCTGAAGCTTTCTTT. It specifies CASSLRPDRSAEAFF.

This rearrangement joins TRBV30 to TRBJ2-7; no firm D call. The V end was cut by 4 bases, the J end by 3 bases, with 10 bases between. CDR3 length: 12 amino acids. CDR1 and CDR2 (germline): GTSNPN, SVGIG (reference sequence). CDR3 coding DNA: TGTGCCTGGATGCCAGTTAGCTACGAGCAGTACTTC. Its protein is CAWMPVSYEQYF.

The V gene is TRBV10-3, the J gene TRBJ2-5, with 8 bases fitting TRBD2. J gave up 2 bases and V 8 bases, and 7 bases lay outside the gene matches. Per germline, CDR1 ENHRY and CDR2 SYGVKD. This CDR3 contains 14 residues. The CDR3, as DNA: TGTGCCATCGGGCTAGCGGGCAATCAAGAGACCCAGTACTTC. Translating it yields CAIGLAGNQETQYF.

This clone has more than one count but fewer than ten. The chain links TRBV15 to TRBJ1-1, with D maybe TRBD1 (5 bases). Germline V CDR1 and CDR2: LNHNV, YYDKDF (reference sequence). The CDR3 has 14 residues. Trimming cost V 1 base and J 1 base, with 7 bases left between them. This CDR3 is CATSRGRENTEAFF. CDR3 sequence (DNA): TGTGCCACCAGCAGAGGCAGGGAGAACACTGAAGCTTTCTTT.

V usage is TRBV5-1 and J usage is TRBJ2-7; 7 bases align to TRBD2. CDR3 length: 14 residues. CDR1 SGHRS and CDR2 YFSETQ come from the germline V gene. With 6 bases clipped from V and 5 bases from J, the junction kept 11 bases outside the gene matches. Here the CDR3 DNA reads TGCGCCAGCAAAGAAAGGGCGGGAGTAAACGAGCAGTACTTC. Translation gives CASKERAGVNEQYF.

The chain couples TRBV6-5 to TRBJ2-7; D may be TRBD1 or TRBD2 (7 bases each). The germline V and J ends were trimmed by 6 bases and 6 bases, with 12 bases remaining between them. Looked up from germline, CDR1 is MNHEY and CDR2 is SVGAGI. The CDR3 sequence is 12 residues long. The CDR3 DNA reads TGTGCCAGCAGGGGAGGGGGCCCCGAGCAGTACGTC. As protein: CASRGGGPEQYV.

The chain uses TRBV5-8 and TRBJ1-2; TRBD1 agrees at 7 bases. This CDR3 contains 14 residues. CDR1 is SGHTS, CDR2 YDEGEE, per germline. V dropped 3 bases and J dropped 2; count of bases not matched to a gene: 4. The CDR3 spells CASSWTGSNYGYTF. CDR3 nucleotides: TGTGCCAGCAGCTGGACAGGATCCAACTATGGCTACACCTTC.

The chain joins TRBV28 to TRBJ2-1; no firm D call. Trimming pared 8 bases from V and 0 bases from J, leaving 14 bases between. The germline gives CDR1 MDHEN, CDR2 SYDVKM. The CDR3 totals 15 residues. The CDR3 is CASASSGVSYNEQFF. The CDR3 region has the DNA TGTGCCAGCGCCTCAAGTGGGGTCTCCTACAATGAGCAGTTCTTC.

This clone has ten or more counts. The genes are TRBV2 and TRBJ1-1, with 8 bases fitting TRBD1. Per germline, CDR1 SNHLY and CDR2 FYNNEI. V was clipped by 6 bases and J by 4 bases; unmatched bases: 4. This CDR3 comprises 13 residues. The CDR3 is CASRPTGGTEAFF. The CDR3 DNA follows: TGTGCCAGCAGGCCTACAGGGGGCACTGAAGCTTTCTTT.